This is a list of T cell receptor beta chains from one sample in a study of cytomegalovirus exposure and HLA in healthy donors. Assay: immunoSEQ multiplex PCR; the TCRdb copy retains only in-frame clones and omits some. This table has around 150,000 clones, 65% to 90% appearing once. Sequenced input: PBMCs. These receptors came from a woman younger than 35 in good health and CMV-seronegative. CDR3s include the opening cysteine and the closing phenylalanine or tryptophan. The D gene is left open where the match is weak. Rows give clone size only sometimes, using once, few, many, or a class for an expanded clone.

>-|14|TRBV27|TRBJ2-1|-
TGTGCCAGCAGTTTGGACAGACACTACAATGAGCAGTTCTTC
CASSLDRHYNEQFF
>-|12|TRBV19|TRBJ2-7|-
TGTGCCAGTAGTATTCGCGGGGAGGAGCAGTACTTC
CASSIRGEEQYF
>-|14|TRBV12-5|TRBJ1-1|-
TGTGCTAGTGGTCTCCAGGGGTTTGGCACTGAAGCTTTCTTT
CASGLQGFGTEAFF
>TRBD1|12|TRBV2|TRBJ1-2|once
TGTGCCAGCAGTCGGACAGGGTATGGCTACACCTTC
CASSRTGYGYTF
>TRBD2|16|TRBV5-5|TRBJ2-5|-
TGTGCCAGCACGACCCCCAGCGGGGGGACCCAAGAGACCCAGTACTTC
CASTTPSGGTQETQYF
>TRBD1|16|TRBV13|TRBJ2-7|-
TGTGCCAGCAGCTTAACCACCGCAGGGGGCAGAAACGAGCAGTACTTC
CASSLTTAGGRNEQYF
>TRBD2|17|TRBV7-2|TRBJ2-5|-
TGTGCCAGCAGCTTTACCCCTAGCGGGATGGGAGAGGAGACCCAGTACTTC
CASSFTPSGMGEETQYF
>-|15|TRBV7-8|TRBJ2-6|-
TGTGCCAGCAGCTTGGGCAACTCTGGGGCCAACGTCCTGACTTTC
CASSLGNSGANVLTF
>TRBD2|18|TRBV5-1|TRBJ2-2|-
TGCGCCAGCAGCTCGGGACTAGCGGGGGGCCCCACCGGCGGGGAGCTGTTTTTT
CASSSGLAGGPTGGELFF
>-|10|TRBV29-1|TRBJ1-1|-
TGCAGCGTTGAAGGCGGGGAAGCTTTCTTT
CSVEGGEAFF
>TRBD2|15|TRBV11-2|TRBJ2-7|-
TGTGCCAGCAGCTTAATGCGGGAGGGTCCCTACGAGCAGTACTTC
CASSLMREGPYEQYF
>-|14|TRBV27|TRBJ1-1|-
TGTGCCAGCAGTCAACGCGGAGCCAACACTGAAGCTTTCTTT
CASSQRGANTEAFF
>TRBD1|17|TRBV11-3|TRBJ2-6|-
TGTGCCAGCAGCTTAGGGACAGGTGTTTCCGGGGCCAACGTCCTGACTTTC
CASSLGTGVSGANVLTF
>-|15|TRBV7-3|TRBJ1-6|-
TGTGCCAGCAGCTTACGTAGGGGCGCGGATTCACCCCTCCACTTT
CASSLRRGADSPLHF
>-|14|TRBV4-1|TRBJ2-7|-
TGCGCCAGCAGCCCACAGGGTAGGGGCTACGAGCAGTACTTC
CASSPQGRGYEQYF
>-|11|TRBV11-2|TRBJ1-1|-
TGTGCCAGCACCCCTAGCACTGAAGCTTTCTTT
CASTPSTEAFF
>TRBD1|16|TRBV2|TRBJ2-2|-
TGTGCCAGCAATGGACAGGGTAAAAGAAACACCGGGGAGCTGTTTTTT
CASNGQGKRNTGELFF
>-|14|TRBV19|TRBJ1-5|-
TGTGCCAGTAGTCGCAGGGAGGGCAATCAGCCCCAGCATTTT
CASSRREGNQPQHF
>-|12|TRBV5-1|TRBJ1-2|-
TGCGCCAGCAGCTTGACAGAGACAGGCTACACCTTC
CASSLTETGYTF
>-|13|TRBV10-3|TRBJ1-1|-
TGTGCCATCAGTGGGCGGGCAGACACTGAAGCTTTCTTT
CAISGRADTEAFF
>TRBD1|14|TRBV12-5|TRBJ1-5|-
TGTGCTAGTGGCCCTGACAGGGTAAGTCAGCCCCAGCATTTT
CASGPDRVSQPQHF
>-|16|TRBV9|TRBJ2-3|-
TGTGCCAGCAGCGTAGGACAGATATCTAGCGCAGATACGCAGTATTTT
CASSVGQISSADTQYF
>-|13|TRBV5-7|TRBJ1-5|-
TGTGCCAGCAGCCGGGGGGGGAATCAGCCCCAGCATTTT
CASSRGGNQPQHF
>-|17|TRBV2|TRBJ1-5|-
TGTGCCAGCAGGAAAACTCGGGGACACCTTAGGAATCAGCCCCAGCATTTT
CASRKTRGHLRNQPQHF
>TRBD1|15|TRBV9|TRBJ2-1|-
TGTGCCAGCAGCCAAACGGACAGGGGAAAGTACGAGCAGTTCTTC
CASSQTDRGKYEQFF
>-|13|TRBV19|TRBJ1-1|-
TGTGCCAGTAGTTTGTATTCAGGTGATGAAGCTTTCTTT
CASSLYSGDEAFF
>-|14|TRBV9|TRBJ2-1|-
TGTGCCAGCAGCCGAGGGGGGGCCTACAATGAGCAGTTCTTC
CASSRGGAYNEQFF
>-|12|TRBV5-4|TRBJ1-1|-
TGTGCCAGCAGCCCCCGGAACACTGAAGCTTTCTTT
CASSPRNTEAFF
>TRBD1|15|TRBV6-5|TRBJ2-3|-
TGTGCCAGCAGTCGCGGGACAGGGGGCACAGATACGCAGTATTTT
CASSRGTGGTDTQYF
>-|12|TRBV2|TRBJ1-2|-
TGTGCCAGCAGTGCAGTTTCCGTTGGCTACACCTTC
CASSAVSVGYTF
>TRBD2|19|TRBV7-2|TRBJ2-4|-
TGTGCCAGCAGCTTAGACGGCCTAGCGGGAGGGGTTGCCAAAAACATTCAGTACTTC
CASSLDGLAGGVAKNIQYF
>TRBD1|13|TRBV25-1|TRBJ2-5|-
TGTGCCAGCCAAACAGGGGTCGGGGAGACCCAGTACTTC
CASQTGVGETQYF
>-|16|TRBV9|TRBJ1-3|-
TGTGCCAGCAGCGTAGCGGCGGCTAGCTCTGGAAACACCATATATTTT
CASSVAAASSGNTIYF
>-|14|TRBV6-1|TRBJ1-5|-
TGTGCCAGCAGTGAGGGCGGGGGCGATCAGCCCCAGCATTTT
CASSEGGGDQPQHF
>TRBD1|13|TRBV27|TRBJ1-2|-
TGTGCCAGCAGTTTATCGGGGACAGAGAGCTACACCTTC
CASSLSGTESYTF
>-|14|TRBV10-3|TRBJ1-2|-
TGTGCCATCAGTGGTACCGGACAGAACTATGGCTACACCTTC
CAISGTGQNYGYTF
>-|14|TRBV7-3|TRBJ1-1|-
TGTGCCAGCAGCTTAACCGGACTAAGCACTGAAGCTTTCTTT
CASSLTGLSTEAFF
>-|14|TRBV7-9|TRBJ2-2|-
TGTGCCAGCAGCCTTAGCCCGGGAGCCGGGGAGCTGTTTTTT
CASSLSPGAGELFF